This T cell receptor beta chain appears in the sequencing data of a study of shared clonotypes between healthy human individuals. Whole-study findings and limits: Blood was the only sampled material, and tissue repertoires likely differ. Sequencing depth was expected to influence donor clonotype sharing. Rarefaction indicated that sorted-subset sequencing remained incomplete although depth was large. Represented diversity, genetic and exposure-history alike, was limited by few donors.

This CDR3 region has 14 residues. V shed 3 bases and J shed 3 bases, with 12 bases lying between them. Looked up from germline, CDR1 is MNHNS and CDR2 is SASEGT. On this clone itself: Its antigen is undetermined.

Assay used: immunoSEQ multiplex PCR; TCRdb lists only in-frame clones, some missing. The sample has a few million clones, over 90% seen once. The sequenced sample consisted of naive CD4+ T cells from PBMCs. Subset here: CD45RA+ positively selected. The receptor was isolated from a man aged 18 to 30 in good health. Some clones in this sample may be carry-over from other donors' samples. The chain joins TRBV6-1 to TRBJ2-7; D is possibly TRBD1 (6 bases). The CDR3 here is CASSERQGNYEQYF. Here the CDR3 DNA reads TGTGCCAGCAGTGAGCGCCAGGGGAACTACGAGCAGTACTTC.